This entry lists 2 T cell receptor beta chains sequenced from one sample in a study of molecular identifiers for immune sequencing clone quantification. TCRdb re-derived calls from the PCR reads in MiXCR, one entry per CDR3 protein. The repertoire holds hundreds of thousands of distinct CDR3 sequences, with roughly 23% as singletons. Sequenced: naive CD8+ T cells from blood, with Jurkat cell RNA spiked in. The subset: FACS-sorted CD8+CD4-CCR7+CD45RA+ naive T cells. Receptors were obtained from a human donor in good health. Some libraries in this study had Jurkat cell RNA spiked in.

This chain joins TRBV7-9 and TRBJ2-7; D not certain. V lost 5 bases, J lost 4 bases, and 15 bases lay in between. The CDR3 consists of 14 residues. CDR1 and CDR2 from the germline V gene are SEHNR and FQNEAQ (reference sequence). The CDR3 nucleotides read TGTGCCAGCAGCCACGACATATACCAATACGAGCAGTACTTC. Amino acid sequence: CASSHDIYQYEQYF.

This chain connects TRBV27 to TRBJ2-7; 8 bases agree with TRBD2. This CDR3 contains 17 residues. V gave up 5 bases and J gave up 6 bases; unmatched junction bases: 18. The V gene's germline CDR1 is MNHEY and CDR2 SMNVEV (reference sequence). The CDR3 DNA sequence: TGTGCCAGCAGTCCCTTACGTCCCAGCGGGAGTATCTTCGAGCAGTACTTC. Translating it yields CASSPLRPSGSIFEQYF.